Listed below are T cell receptor beta chains from one sample, sequenced in a study of blood T cell repertoires in COVID-19. Only in-frame clones appear in the TCRdb table, and some are missing; sequencing was by immunoSEQ multiplex PCR. The table lists around 120,000 clones, roughly 89% of them singletons. The sample taken for sequencing was peripheral blood. Source of these receptors: a woman aged 60-75 years with COVID-19, enrolled during active disease. The CDR3 runs from the conserved cysteine through the conserved F or W. The order of the fields is D gene, V gene, clone size, J gene, CDR3 DNA, CDR3 protein. A D gene is named only where the DNA matches it firmly. Some rows have no size entry. The others give once, few or many, or a class for an expanded clone.

.	TRBV19	.	TRBJ1-2	TGTGCCAGTAGTATAGGCTTCCGAGCCGAAGGCTACACCTTC	CASSIGFRAEGYTF
TRBD1	TRBV11-1	.	TRBJ2-2	TGTGCCAGCAGCCACCGGACAGGGGCGAACACCGGGGAGCTGTTTTTT	CASSHRTGANTGELFF
.	TRBV3-1/TRBV3-2	.	TRBJ1-2	TGTGCCAGCAGCCAGGGAGGCTATGGCTACACCTTC	CASSQGGYGYTF
.	TRBV5-1	.	TRBJ2-6	TGCGCCAGCAGCCCCCCCGCCAGGGACAACTCTGGGGCCAACGTCCTGACTTTC	CASSPPARDNSGANVLTF
TRBD1	TRBV30	.	TRBJ2-7	TGTGCCTGGGGCTCTGGACAGGGTCGACACGAGCAGTACTTC	CAWGSGQGRHEQYF
TRBD1	TRBV12-3/TRBV12-4	once	TRBJ1-5	TGTGCCAGCAGCGGGACAGGGCATCAGCCCCAGCATTTT	CASSGTGHQPQHF
.	TRBV11-2	.	TRBJ2-7	TGTGCCAGCAGCTCGTCCTACGAGCAGTACTTC	CASSSSYEQYF
TRBD1	TRBV19	.	TRBJ1-1	TGTGCCAGTACCCCCTTTACAGGGGGCGGGCAAGCTTTCTTT	CASTPFTGGGQAFF
.	TRBV7-9	.	TRBJ1-6	TGTGCCAGCAGCTTAGTGTTCCAGGGCCCCTATAATTCACCCCTCCACTTT	CASSLVFQGPYNSPLHF
TRBD1	TRBV6-2/TRBV6-3	.	TRBJ1-4	TGTGCCAGCAGTTACGCGGACAGGCTAAAACTGTTTTTT	CASSYADRLKLFF
TRBD2	TRBV15	.	TRBJ2-2	TGTGCCACCAGCAGCGGACTAGCGGGGGGGAACACCGGGGAGCTGTTTTTT	CATSSGLAGGNTGELFF
.	TRBV2	.	TRBJ2-1	TGTGCCAGCGCTCCAGGTAGTAATGAGCAGTTCTTC	CASAPGSNEQFF
TRBD1	TRBV6-1	few	TRBJ1-5	TGTGCCAGCAGTGCAGGGACAGGGGGTCCCCTGGGCAATCAGCCCCAGCATTTT	CASSAGTGGPLGNQPQHF
.	TRBV6-2/TRBV6-3	.	TRBJ1-2	TGTGCCAGCAGTTACTCGAGGAATTCTGGCTACACCTTC	CASSYSRNSGYTF
.	TRBV5-5	.	TRBJ2-7	TGTGCCAGCAGCTTGGAAGGGGCGGCAGGGGCCTCCTACGAGCAGTACTTC	CASSLEGAAGASYEQYF
.	TRBV7-9	.	TRBJ1-2	TGTGCCAGCAGCTTAGCGATAGGGGTGAACTATGGCTACACCTTC	CASSLAIGVNYGYTF
.	TRBV9	.	TRBJ1-6	TGTGCCAGCAGCGCCGGACTGACTAATTCACCCCTCCACTTT	CASSAGLTNSPLHF
TRBD2	TRBV7-2	.	TRBJ2-3	TGTGCCAGCAGCCCCCCAGGACTAGCGGGGAGCACAGATACGCAGTATTTT	CASSPPGLAGSTDTQYF
TRBD1	TRBV6-8	.	TRBJ1-2	TGTCCCGGGACAGCCTATGGCTACACCTTC	CPGTAYGYTF
.	TRBV7-8	.	TRBJ1-3	TGTGCCAGCAGTTACGACAGGACTGCTGGAAACACCATATATTTT	CASSYDRTAGNTIYF
.	TRBV11-2	.	TRBJ2-7	TGTGCCAGCAGCTTAGATTTCCGAGGAGGGTTTTCCTACGAGCAGTACTTC	CASSLDFRGGFSYEQYF
.	TRBV4-2	.	TRBJ2-1	TGTGCCAGCAGCCGTAGCAGCCAGATCAATGAGCAGTTCTTC	CASSRSSQINEQFF